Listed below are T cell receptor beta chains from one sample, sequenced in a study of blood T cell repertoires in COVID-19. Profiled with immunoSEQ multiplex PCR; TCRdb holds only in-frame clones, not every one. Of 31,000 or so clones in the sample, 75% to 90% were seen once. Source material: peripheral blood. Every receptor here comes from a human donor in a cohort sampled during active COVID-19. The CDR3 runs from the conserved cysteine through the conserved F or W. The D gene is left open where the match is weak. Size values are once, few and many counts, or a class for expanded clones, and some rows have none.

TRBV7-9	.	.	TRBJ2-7	CASSLGPPKYEQYF	TGTGCCAGCAGCTTAGGGCCTCCGAAGTACGAGCAGTACTTC
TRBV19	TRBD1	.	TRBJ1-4	CASSIEEDRDEKLFF	TGTGCCAGTAGTATAGAAGAGGACAGGGATGAAAAACTGTTTTTT
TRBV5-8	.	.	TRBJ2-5	CASSAGTTTQETQYF	TGTGCCAGCAGCGCCGGGACAACGACACAAGAGACCCAGTACTTC
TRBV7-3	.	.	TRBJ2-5	CASSLGQVETQYF	TGTGCCAGCAGCTTAGGGCAGGTAGAGACCCAGTACTTC
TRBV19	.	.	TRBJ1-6	CASSIGGLSYNSPLHF	TGTGCCAGTAGTATCGGGGGACTCTCCTATAATTCACCCCTCCACTTT
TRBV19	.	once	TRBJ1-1	CASSPQGRTEAFF	TGTGCCAGTAGTCCACAGGGTCGGACTGAAGCTTTCTTT
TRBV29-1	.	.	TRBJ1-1	CSVAGGRAGNSEAFF	TGCAGCGTTGCGGGCGGGAGGGCTGGAAACTCTGAAGCTTTCTTT
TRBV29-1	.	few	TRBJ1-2	CSVEDKTDYGYTF	TGCAGCGTTGAAGATAAGACAGACTATGGCTACACCTTC
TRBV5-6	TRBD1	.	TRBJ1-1	CASSLDRGLTEAFF	TGTGCCAGCAGCTTAGACAGGGGCCTGACTGAAGCTTTCTTT
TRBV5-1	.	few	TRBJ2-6	CASSGIGQTSGANVLTF	TGCGCCAGCAGCGGTATCGGACAGACCTCTGGGGCCAACGTCCTGACTTTC
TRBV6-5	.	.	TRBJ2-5	CASSYSRETQYF	TGTGCCAGCAGTTACTCCAGAGAGACCCAGTACTTC
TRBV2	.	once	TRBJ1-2	CASSVGGAGLDYGYTF	TGTGCCAGCAGTGTTGGGGGGGCCGGGTTGGACTATGGCTACACCTTC
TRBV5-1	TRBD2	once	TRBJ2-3	CASSLGTSGDTQYF	TGCGCCAGCAGCCTTGGGACTAGCGGGGATACGCAGTATTTT
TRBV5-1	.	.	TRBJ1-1	CASSFDGGVNTEAFF	TGCGCCAGCAGCTTTGATGGCGGAGTGAACACTGAAGCTTTCTTT
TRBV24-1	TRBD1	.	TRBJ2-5	CATSEARQGAETQYF	TGTGCCACCAGTGAGGCAAGACAGGGGGCAGAGACCCAGTACTTC
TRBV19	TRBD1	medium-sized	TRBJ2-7	CASSLGQGADEQYF	TGTGCCAGTAGTCTGGGACAGGGGGCCGACGAGCAGTACTTC
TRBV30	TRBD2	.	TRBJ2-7	CAWSVAGGDEQYF	TGTGCCTGGAGTGTCGCGGGAGGGGACGAGCAGTACTTC
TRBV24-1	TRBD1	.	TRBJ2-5	CATSDLGQTEETQYF	TGTGCCACCAGTGATCTGGGACAGACTGAGGAGACCCAGTACTTC
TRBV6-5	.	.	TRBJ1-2	CASSYSAEKNYGYTF	TGTGCCAGCAGTTACTCAGCGGAAAAAAACTATGGCTACACCTTC
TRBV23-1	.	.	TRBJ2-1	CASTGLSYNEQFF	TGCGCCAGCACAGGGCTCTCCTACAATGAGCAGTTCTTC
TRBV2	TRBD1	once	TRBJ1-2	CASSETGEFFYGYTF	TGTGCCAGCAGTGAAACAGGGGAGTTTTTCTATGGCTACACCTTC
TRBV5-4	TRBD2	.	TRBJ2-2	CASSRGTSANLGGELFF	TGTGCCAGCAGCCGCGGGACTAGCGCTAACCTAGGCGGGGAGCTGTTTTTT
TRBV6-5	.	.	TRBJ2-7	CASSTESGYEQYF	TGTGCCAGCAGTACGGAGTCGGGCTACGAGCAGTACTTC
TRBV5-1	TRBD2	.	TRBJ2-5	CASSTRTSGGPYQETQYF	TGCGCCAGCAGCACCCGGACTAGCGGGGGACCCTACCAAGAGACCCAGTACTTC
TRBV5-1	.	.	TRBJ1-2	CASSGGSNYGYTF	TGCGCCAGCAGCGGCGGGTCGAACTATGGCTACACCTTC
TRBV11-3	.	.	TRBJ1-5	CASSLLPGSNQPQHF	TGTGCCAGCAGCTTATTGCCAGGGAGCAATCAGCCCCAGCATTTT
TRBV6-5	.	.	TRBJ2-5	CASSATNQETQYF	TGTGCCAGCAGCGCGACAAACCAAGAGACCCAGTACTTC
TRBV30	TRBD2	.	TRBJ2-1	CAWSVQASGAYNEQFF	TGTGCCTGGAGTGTACAAGCTAGCGGGGCCTACAATGAGCAGTTCTTC
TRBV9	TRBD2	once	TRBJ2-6	CASSMGLALGANVLTF	TGTGCCAGCAGTATGGGACTAGCGCTCGGGGCCAACGTCCTGACTTTC
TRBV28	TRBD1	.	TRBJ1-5	CASSSSQGWSNQPQHF	TGTGCCAGCAGTTCATCACAGGGGTGGAGCAATCAGCCCCAGCATTTT
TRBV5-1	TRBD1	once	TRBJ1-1	CASSWRQGGTEAFF	TGCGCCAGCAGTTGGAGGCAGGGGGGCACTGAAGCTTTCTTT
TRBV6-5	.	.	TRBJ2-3	CASSSLFPSTDTQYF	TGTGCCAGCAGTTCGTTATTCCCTAGCACAGATACGCAGTATTTT
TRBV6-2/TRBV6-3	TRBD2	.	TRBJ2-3	CASNPGQTSGITDTQYF	TGTGCCAGCAACCCGGGACAGACTAGCGGGATCACAGATACGCAGTATTTT
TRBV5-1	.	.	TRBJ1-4	CASSWIAETNEKLFF	TGCGCCAGCAGCTGGATTGCGGAAACTAATGAAAAACTGTTTTTT
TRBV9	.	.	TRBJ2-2	CASSSDSPMNTGELFF	TGTGCCAGCAGCTCGGACAGCCCCATGAACACCGGGGAGCTGTTTTTT
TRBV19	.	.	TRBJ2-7	CASSGGAGYEQYF	TGTGCCAGTAGTGGCGGGGCGGGATACGAGCAGTACTTC
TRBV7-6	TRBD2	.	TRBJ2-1	CASSPSASGRTYNEQFF	TGTGCCAGCAGCCCCTCGGCTAGCGGGAGGACCTACAATGAGCAGTTCTTC
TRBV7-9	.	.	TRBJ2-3	CASSPVVALLTDTQYF	TGTGCCAGCAGCCCGGTGGTAGCACTTCTGACAGATACGCAGTATTTT
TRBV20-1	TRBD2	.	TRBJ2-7	CSASSGGASYEQYF	TGCAGTGCTAGTAGCGGGGGTGCCTCCTACGAGCAGTACTTC
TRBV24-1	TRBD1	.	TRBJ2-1	CATSDPTGVAEQFF	TGTGCCACCAGTGATCCTACAGGGGTGGCTGAGCAGTTCTTC
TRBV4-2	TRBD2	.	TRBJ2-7	CASSPRGSGGNYEQYF	TGTGCCAGCAGTCCTAGGGGAAGCGGGGGGAACTACGAGCAGTACTTC
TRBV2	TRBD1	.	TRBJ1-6	CASSGTGGDSPLHF	TGTGCCAGCAGCGGGACAGGGGGCGATTCACCCCTCCACTTT
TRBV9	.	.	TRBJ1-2	CASSVDGNSIYGYTF	TGTGCCAGCAGCGTAGATGGTAACAGCATCTATGGCTACACCTTC
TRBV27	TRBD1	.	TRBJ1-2	CASSFTGTVHNYGYTF	TGTGCCAGCAGTTTTACCGGGACAGTTCATAACTATGGCTACACCTTC
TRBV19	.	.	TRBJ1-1	CASSLAGDTEAFF	TGTGCCAGTAGCCTCGCGGGCGACACTGAAGCTTTCTTT
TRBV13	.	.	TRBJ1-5	CASSLGTGKQPQHF	TGTGCCAGCAGCTTAGGTACAGGGAAACAGCCCCAGCATTTT
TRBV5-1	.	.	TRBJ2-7	CASSLTSRRGEQYF	TGCGCCAGCAGCTTGACAAGCCGGCGGGGCGAGCAGTACTTC
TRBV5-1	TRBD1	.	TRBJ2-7	CASSSATGSSYEQYF	TGCGCCAGCAGCTCAGCGACAGGGAGCTCCTACGAGCAGTACTTC
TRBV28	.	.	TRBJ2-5	CASSIGGQETQYF	TGTGCCAGCAGTATAGGGGGCCAAGAGACCCAGTACTTC